This T cell receptor (beta chain) is from a study of cytomegalovirus exposure and HLA in healthy donors. Study-wide results and limits: It was about 180 TCR beta chains that were listed as cytomegalovirus-associated. There were some V segments, including TRBV6-2 and TRBV6-3, excluded as indistinguishable. Accurate predictions that matched the HLA-A and HLA-B alleles of most subjects were reportedly made from TCR beta sequences.

The CDR3 is 13 amino acids. Deletions cut 10 bases from V and 5 bases from J, with 17 bases between. Germline values: CDR1 MDHEN, CDR2 SYDVKM. Each donor was nominally healthy when sampled (though unrecorded immune exposures were likely). With regard to this clone: Its specificity is not known.

Both 60 Vbeta primers and 13 Jbeta primers went into the PCR. Profiled with immunoSEQ multiplex PCR; TCRdb holds only in-frame clones, not every one. The table lists around 80,000 clones, about 78% of them singletons. This clonotype was sampled from a man aged 40-50 years in good health and CMV-seronegative. The sequencing sample was made of PBMCs. The rearrangement uses TRBV28 and TRBJ2-5; tentatively, D is TRBD1 (6 bases). CDR3 sequence reads: CATRGQNWETQYF. CDR3 nucleotide sequence: TGTGCCACCAGGGGCCAAAACTGGGAGACCCAGTACTTC.